A selection of T cell receptor beta chains follows, all from one sample in a study of cytomegalovirus exposure and HLA in healthy donors. Repertoires were generated with immunoSEQ multiplex PCR, while TCRdb's copy carries only in-frame clones and drops some. The data contain nearly 110,000 clones, about 80% of them seen just once; the ten biggest clones take up 7.8%. Sequenced sample: PBMCs. These receptors were collected from a man aged 30 to 39 in good health and CMV-seronegative. Each CDR3 is given with its conserved first and last residue. The order of the fields is CDR3 length, D gene, clone size, J gene, V gene, CDR3 protein, CDR3 DNA. A D gene is named only where the DNA matches it firmly. Clone sizes are given selectively: once, few, many, or a class where the clone is expanded.

15,TRBD1,few,TRBJ2-5,TRBV6-1,CASSAKDRVQETQYF,TGTGCCAGCAGTGCCAAAGACAGGGTCCAAGAGACCCAGTACTTC
16,.,.,TRBJ1-6,TRBV27,CASSSGPGVGNSPLHF,TGTGCCAGCAGTTCGGGTCCCGGGGTTGGGAATTCACCCCTCCACTTT
15,TRBD1,.,TRBJ2-2,TRBV10-3,CAIPRRDSVAGELFF,TGTGCCATCCCACGCCGGGACAGTGTGGCCGGGGAGCTGTTTTTT
16,.,.,TRBJ1-4,TRBV7-9,CASSLEGNPANEKLFF,TGTGCCAGCAGCTTGGAGGGGAATCCAGCTAATGAAAAACTGTTTTTT
12,.,once,TRBJ2-3,TRBV5-1,CASSLYGDTQYF,TGCGCCAGCAGCCTGTACGGGGATACGCAGTATTTT
15,.,.,TRBJ2-7,TRBV5-1,CASSDTVTPIYEQYF,TGCGCCAGCAGCGATACAGTGACCCCCATATACGAGCAGTACTTC
15,TRBD1,.,TRBJ2-7,TRBV5-6,CASSLGQGIFYEQYF,TGTGCCAGCAGCTTGGGACAGGGAATTTTCTACGAGCAGTACTTC
15,TRBD1,few,TRBJ1-2,TRBV6-6,CASSYSPDDRDGYTF,TGTGCCAGCAGTTACTCGCCCGACGACAGGGATGGCTACACCTTC
14,.,.,TRBJ1-4,TRBV7-9,CASSTRGNGEKLFF,TGTGCCAGCAGCACAAGGGGGAACGGTGAAAAACTGTTTTTT
16,.,.,TRBJ2-2,TRBV7-8,CASSLVVGPNTGELFF,TGTGCCAGCAGCTTAGTTGTGGGCCCCAACACCGGGGAGCTGTTTTTT
13,.,.,TRBJ1-2,TRBV4-1,CASSPIYQGGYTF,TGCGCCAGCAGCCCGATTTATCAGGGTGGCTACACCTTC
18,TRBD1,.,TRBJ1-5,TRBV10-2,CASSEDRTGVYSNQPQHF,TGCGCCAGCAGTGAGGACCGGACAGGGGTTTATAGCAATCAGCCCCAGCATTTT
14,TRBD1,.,TRBJ2-1,TRBV6-5,CASRRTGGLSEQFF,TGTGCCAGCAGGAGGACAGGCGGGTTGTCTGAGCAGTTCTTC
15,.,.,TRBJ1-3,TRBV27,CASSPGKSSGNTIYF,TGTGCCAGCAGTCCCGGGAAGAGCTCTGGAAACACCATATATTTT
16,TRBD1,.,TRBJ1-5,TRBV27,CASSKTGGTSNQPQHF,TGTGCCAGCAGTAAAACAGGGGGAACAAGCAATCAGCCCCAGCATTTT
14,TRBD1,.,TRBJ1-4,TRBV11-2,CASRGDRSNEKLFF,TGTGCCAGCAGGGGGGACAGGAGCAATGAAAAACTGTTTTTT
15,.,.,TRBJ1-6,TRBV27,CASSLFRGDNSPLHF,TGTGCCAGCAGTTTATTCAGGGGCGATAATTCACCCCTCCACTTT
15,.,.,TRBJ2-7,TRBV7-3,CASSSTTDSSYEQYF,TGTGCCAGCAGCTCAACCACCGACAGTTCCTACGAGCAGTACTTC
15,.,.,TRBJ1-4,TRBV27,CASSLSGGASEKLFF,TGTGCCAGCAGTTTGTCTGGGGGCGCTTCTGAAAAACTGTTTTTT
13,TRBD2,.,TRBJ2-2,TRBV30,CAWSVGGTGELFF,TGTGCCTGGAGTGTGGGGGGGACCGGGGAGCTGTTTTTT
15,TRBD2,.,TRBJ2-5,TRBV2,CASKPPSGSGETQYF,TGTGCCAGCAAGCCGCCTAGCGGGAGTGGGGAGACCCAGTACTTC
14,TRBD2,.,TRBJ2-5,TRBV6-1,CASSRAGGWETQYF,TGTGCCAGCAGTCGAGCGGGAGGCTGGGAGACCCAGTACTTC
16,TRBD1,.,TRBJ2-3,TRBV28,CASSLRDRVRTDTQYF,TGTGCCAGCAGTTTACGGGACAGGGTGAGGACAGATACGCAGTATTTT
16,TRBD1,.,TRBJ2-6,TRBV7-9,CSSSDRQGAGANVLTF,TGTTCCAGCAGCGACAGACAGGGGGCTGGGGCCAACGTCCTGACTTTC
14,.,once,TRBJ1-6,TRBV7-9,CASSLSQSVSPLHF,TGTGCCAGCAGCTTATCACAGTCGGTTTCACCCCTCCACTTT
12,.,.,TRBJ1-5,TRBV5-5,CASSFLGQPQHF,TGTGCCAGCAGCTTTCTGGGCCAGCCCCAGCATTTT
15,TRBD1,.,TRBJ2-1,TRBV11-3,CASSLAGGSYNEQFF,TGTGCCAGCAGCTTAGCAGGGGGCTCCTACAATGAGCAGTTCTTC
15,TRBD2,.,TRBJ2-2,TRBV10-3,CAISEFAGGFGELFF,TGTGCCATCAGTGAATTCGCGGGGGGGTTTGGGGAGCTGTTTTTT
11,.,.,TRBJ2-7,TRBV30,CAWSSGREQYF,TGTGCCTGGAGCAGCGGTAGGGAGCAGTACTTC
17,TRBD2,.,TRBJ2-1,TRBV11-2,CASSLVGLGASYNEQFF,TGTGCCAGCAGCTTAGTCGGACTAGGGGCATCCTACAATGAGCAGTTCTTC
16,TRBD2,.,TRBJ2-5,TRBV5-6,CASRIIAGAYQETQYF,TGTGCCAGCAGAATTATAGCGGGGGCGTACCAAGAGACCCAGTACTTC
15,.,.,TRBJ2-3,TRBV7-3,CASSLLGASADTQYF,TGTGCCAGCAGCTTATTAGGAGCTAGCGCAGATACGCAGTATTTT
15,TRBD1,.,TRBJ1-5,TRBV6-5,CASSYVDRGRQPQHF,TGTGCCAGCAGTTACGTCGACAGGGGGAGACAGCCCCAGCATTTT
16,TRBD2,.,TRBJ2-3,TRBV18,CASSPGLAGGTDTQYF,TGTGCCAGCTCACCAGGGCTAGCGGGAGGTACAGATACGCAGTATTTT
18,.,.,TRBJ2-7,TRBV25-1,CASSEVTNRELAPAEQYF,TGTGCCAGCAGTGAAGTGACAAACAGGGAACTAGCGCCCGCCGAGCAGTACTTC
14,.,.,TRBJ2-5,TRBV10-3,CAISESSSRETQYF,TGTGCCATCAGTGAGTCTAGCAGTCGGGAGACCCAGTACTTC
13,.,.,TRBJ1-6,TRBV30,CASRATEGSPLHF,TGTGCCTCCCGGGCCACCGAGGGCTCACCCCTCCACTTT
14,TRBD2,few,TRBJ2-7,TRBV30,CAWRKEAGGYEQYF,TGTGCCTGGAGGAAAGAAGCGGGAGGCTACGAGCAGTACTTC
13,.,.,TRBJ2-1,TRBV15,CATSREQQSEQFF,TGTGCCACCAGCAGAGAACAGCAGAGTGAGCAGTTCTTC
13,.,.,TRBJ2-7,TRBV28,CASWTGRAYEQYF,TGTGCCAGCTGGACTGGGCGGGCCTACGAGCAGTACTTC
13,TRBD2,.,TRBJ2-7,TRBV25-1,CASSGGGSTPRYF,TGTGCCAGCAGCGGGGGGGGTTCGACACCGCGGTACTTC
13,.,.,TRBJ2-5,TRBV7-7,CASSSREDGTQYF,TGTGCCAGCAGCTCTCGAGAGGATGGGACCCAGTACTTC
14,.,few,TRBJ2-1,TRBV5-6,CASSFGTGGGEQFF,TGTGCCAGCAGCTTTGGAACAGGGGGGGGTGAGCAGTTCTTC
14,TRBD1,.,TRBJ1-6,TRBV6-1,CASRQTGLVSPLHF,TGTGCCAGCAGACAGACAGGGCTTGTTTCACCCCTCCACTTT
16,TRBD2,once,TRBJ2-1,TRBV5-8,CASSLGETSWNNEQFF,TGTGCCAGCAGCTTGGGGGAGACTAGCTGGAACAATGAGCAGTTCTTC
16,.,.,TRBJ2-1,TRBV11-3,CASSLGGRAYGNEQFF,TGTGCCAGCAGCTTAGGTGGCAGGGCGTATGGCAATGAGCAGTTCTTC